Listed here is a single TCR beta chain. The specificity of this receptor is unknown. No quality values exist for individual bases; no much larger clone is one base distant. The data stem from a study of blood T cell repertoires in COVID-19 (dated by TCRdb to between 2020 and 2021). About the investigation overall: Samples from collaborators originated in the United States, Italy and Spain and spanned both the acute and convalescent phases of COVID-19. The samples were drawn from the first 160 participants of the ongoing ImmuneRACE study and from some 1,300 subjects provided by 6 global collaborators. The material from the prospective study consisted of cDNA or gDNA derived from T cells, B-cell-depleted T cells, or PBMCs. Subjects who had been exposed to COVID-19, were actively infected with it, or had recovered from it provided the deeply sampled blood TCRbeta repertoires that made up the dataset. Where available, HLA class I and class II types were obtained from metadata supplied by the sample provider rather than from assay-based typing. A de-identified subject ID, COVID-19 status, age in years and sex were almost always included in the sample metadata. The repertoires were released in a freely available public database meant as a resource for research on the immune response to SARS-CoV-2.

TCRbeta CDR3 regions were amplified from genomic DNA by means of the immunoSEQ Assay, a bias-controlled multiplex PCR. For the original study's pipeline: The number of nucleated cells in each sample was estimated from the amplification of reference gene primers within the assay. Sequence reads were collapsed and filtered to measure the absolute abundance of every unique TCRbeta CDR3 rearrangement. Productive Simpson clonality was computed per sample as the square root of Simpson's diversity index over productive rearrangements. Imported from immuneACCESS, the table was reduced by TCRdb to in-frame sequences with V and J called. These copies leave out some clones; in studies compared against another copy, an unresolved V gene accounts for under half, and the cause of the remainder is not known. That table is the source of V, J and clone size, and D and trimming were worked out from the DNA. The sample table holds roughly 290,000 clones, of which 80% to 85% were seen once. The top ten hold around 16% of the sample.

V lost 8 bases and J lost 8 bases, and the count of bases not matched to a germline gene is 7. Reading the germline V gene gives CDR1 SNHLY and CDR2 FYNNEI. From cysteine to phenylalanine, the CDR3 is 14 amino acids long. The kept DNA is CDR3 alone, 42 bases in frame from the first base. At one collaborating source in Seattle, patients were enrolled during active infection and were followed longitudinally through the course of disease. Collaborating institutions collected whole blood in K2EDTA tubes following their own protocols. For TCRbeta analysis, collaborator samples were shipped as frozen whole blood, as isolated PBMCs, or as DNA extracted from either sample type. The study at large found these results: Clinical and demographic metadata were provided uncurated, with the amount varying by source and participant.

The TCR sequence derives from a person aged 65 to 79 with COVID-19, enrolled during active disease. Sequencing was carried out using peripheral blood. The sequence links TRBV2 to TRBJ2-1, with 12 junctional bases fitting TRBD1. CDR3 region: CASLGQGAIDEQFF. The DNA is as follows: TGTGCCAGCTTGGGACAGGGGGCTATTGATGAGCAGTTCTTC.